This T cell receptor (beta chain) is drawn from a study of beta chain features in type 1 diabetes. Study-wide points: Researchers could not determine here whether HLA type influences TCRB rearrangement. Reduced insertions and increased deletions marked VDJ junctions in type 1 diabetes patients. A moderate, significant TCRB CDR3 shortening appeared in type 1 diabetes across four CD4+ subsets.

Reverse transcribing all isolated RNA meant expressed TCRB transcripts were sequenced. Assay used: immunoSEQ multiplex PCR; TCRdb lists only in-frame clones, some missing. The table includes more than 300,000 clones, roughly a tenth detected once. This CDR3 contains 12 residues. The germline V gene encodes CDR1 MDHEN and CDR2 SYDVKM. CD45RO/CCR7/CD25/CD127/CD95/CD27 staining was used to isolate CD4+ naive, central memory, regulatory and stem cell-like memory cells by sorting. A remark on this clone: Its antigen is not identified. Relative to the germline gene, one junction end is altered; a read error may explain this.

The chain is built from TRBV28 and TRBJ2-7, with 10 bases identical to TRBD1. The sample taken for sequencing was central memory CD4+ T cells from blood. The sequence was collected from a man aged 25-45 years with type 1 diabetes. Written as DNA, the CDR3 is TGTGCCAGCAGTTTATCGGACAGGGGGATGGACTTC. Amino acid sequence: CASSLSDRGMDF.